Below, 10 T cell receptor beta chains from the same sample are listed, as sequenced in a study of human T cells and chemical hapten exposure. The time point: patch test 3, about 24 weeks after DPC sensitization. The treatment was: therapeutic diphenylcyclopropenone sensitization with weekly scalp DPC. MiXCR, applied by TCRdb to the RACE reads, yields one record per CDR3 protein. The table includes roughly 60,000 distinct CDR3 sequences, around 12% detected once. The sample consisted of whole blood, taken in connection with sensitization to the hapten diphenylcyclopropenone (DPC). All receptors derive from a man in his thirties or forties with alopecia areata. Some clones in this sample may be carry-over from other donors' samples.

This rearrangement joins TRBV12-3 or TRBV12-4 to TRBJ2-7, with TRBD1 matching 9 bases. The CDR3 is made up of 11 amino acids. Trimming took 10 bases from V and 6 from J; bases not matched to a gene: 4. The CDR3 DNA reads TGTGCCACCCGACAGGGGGGCGAGCAGTACTTC. Translating it yields CATRQGGEQYF.

This clonotype was detected a few times. The rearrangement links TRBV12-5 to TRBJ2-3; TRBD1 matches at 12 bases. Unmatched junction bases numbered 6, after V lost 7 bases and J lost 4 bases. The CDR3 runs 15 residues. Looked up from germline, CDR1 is LGHNT and CDR2 is FRNRAP. This CDR3 is CASARDRGRADTQYF. CDR3 in DNA: TGTGCTAGTGCCCGGGACAGGGGGCGCGCAGATACGCAGTATTTT.

The sample holds a few counts of this clonotype. This chain joins TRBV28 and TRBJ1-5, with 7 bases aligning to TRBD1. The V segment lost 3 bases and the J segment 7 bases; nucleotides outside the gene matches: 6. CDR3 length equals 14 residues. Germline-derived CDR1 and CDR2 are MDHEN and SYDVKM. In DNA form, the CDR3 reads TGTGCCAGCAGTTTGACAGGGCGGGAACAGCCCCAGCATTTT. Translation: CASSLTGREQPQHF.

The chain employs TRBV24-1 and TRBJ2-1; no clear D gene. V was pared by 3 bases and J by 7 bases, with 12 bases between. Germline-derived CDR1 and CDR2 are KGHDR and SFDVKD. CDR3 length: 14 residues. CDR3 coding DNA: TGTGCCACCAGTGATGCGGTGCTTCCGAATGAGCAGTTCTTC. Encoded protein: CATSDAVLPNEQFF.

V gene TRBV28 combines with J gene TRBJ1-2; D is unresolved. The V and J ends lost 5 bases and 1 base respectively, with 8 bases between them. From germline, CDR1 is MDHEN and CDR2 SYDVKM. The CDR3 has 13 amino acids. CDR3 bases: TGTGCCAGCAGTGAGCGGGGTAACTATGGCTACACCTTC. This codes for CASSERGNYGYTF.

The sample holds a few counts of this clonotype. The J gene is TRBJ2-1, the V gene TRBV30, with TRBD2 matching over 8 bases. This CDR3 comprises 14 residues. J lost 4 bases, V lost 5 bases, and 7 bases had no gene match. Germline V gene data show CDR1 as GTSNPN and CDR2 as SVGIG (reference sequence). The CDR3 DNA reads TGTGCCTGGGAAGAGGGCGGGGGGTACAATGAGCAGTTCTTC. Translating it yields CAWEEGGGYNEQFF.

In this sample, this clonotype turned up once. The chain employs TRBV15 and TRBJ1-5; D not resolved. Trimming cost V 6 bases and J 0 bases, with 9 bases left between them. The CDR3 totals 14 residues. Per germline, CDR1 LNHNV and CDR2 YYDKDF (reference sequence). CDR3 sequence reads: CATRGGDSNQPQHF. The CDR3 DNA sequence: TGTGCCACCAGGGGTGGGGATAGCAATCAGCCCCAGCATTTT.

This clonotype was observed many times. The chain is built from TRBV2 and TRBJ2-5; 10 bases are a match to TRBD1. CDR3 length: 15 residues. J gave up 5 bases and V 4 bases, and 7 bases lay outside the gene matches. The germline CDR1 and CDR2 sequences are SNHLY and FYNNEI. CDR3 residues: CASSGRTGGFETQYF. CDR3 DNA: TGTGCCAGCAGTGGAAGGACAGGGGGATTTGAGACCCAGTACTTC.

This clonotype was found a few times. The V and J genes are TRBV6-5 and TRBJ1-3, with D tentatively TRBD1 (6 bases). Germline loops: CDR1 MNHEY, CDR2 SVGAGI. The CDR3 sequence is 15 residues long. Between the trimmed V and J ends, which lost 6 bases and 1 base, there was a span of 13 bases. DNA for the CDR3: TGTGCCAGCAGCCGACCCCAGGGGTCTGGAAACACCATATATTTT. Translating gives CASSRPQGSGNTIYF.

The genes are TRBV18 and TRBJ1-1; D is ambiguous. The germline V gene has CDR1 KGHSH and CDR2 LQKENI. Trimming stripped 1 base from V and 8 bases from J, with 8 bases between. The CDR3 has 12 residues. This CDR3 is CASSPQAAEAFF. CDR3 DNA: TGTGCCAGCTCACCACAGGCAGCGGAAGCTTTCTTT. The complete variable domain, with remaining parts taken from reference TRBV18 and TRBJ1-1, reads NAGVMQNPRHLVRRRGQEARLRCSPMKGHSHVYWYRQLPEEGLKFMVYLQKENIIDESGMPKERFSAEFPKEGPSILRIQQVVRGDSAAYFCASSPQAAEAFFGQGTRLTVV.